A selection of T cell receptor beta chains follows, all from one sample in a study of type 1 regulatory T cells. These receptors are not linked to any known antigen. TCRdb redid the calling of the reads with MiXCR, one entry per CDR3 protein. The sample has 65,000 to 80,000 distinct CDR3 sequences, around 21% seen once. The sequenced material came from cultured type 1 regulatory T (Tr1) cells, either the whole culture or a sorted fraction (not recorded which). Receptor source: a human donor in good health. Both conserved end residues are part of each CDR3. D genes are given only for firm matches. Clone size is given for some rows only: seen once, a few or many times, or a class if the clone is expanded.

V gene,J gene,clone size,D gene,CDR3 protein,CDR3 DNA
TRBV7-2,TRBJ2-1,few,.,CASSLQEGNEQFF,TGTGCCAGCAGCTTACAGGAAGGGAATGAGCAGTTCTTC
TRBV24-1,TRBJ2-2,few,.,CATSQGGAGELFF,TGTGCCACCTCGCAGGGTGGGGCCGGGGAGCTGTTTTTT
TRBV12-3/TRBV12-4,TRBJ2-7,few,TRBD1,CASSLGQGGSYEQYF,TGTGCCAGCAGTCTCGGACAGGGCGGCTCCTACGAGCAGTACTTC
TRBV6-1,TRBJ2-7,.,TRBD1,CASSVGQAYEQYF,TGTGCCAGCAGTGTTGGACAGGCCTACGAGCAGTACTTC
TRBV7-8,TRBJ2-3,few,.,CASSRGLTDTQYF,TGTGCCAGCAGCCGAGGCCTAACAGATACGCAGTATTTT
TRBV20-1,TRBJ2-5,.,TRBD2,CSAERGMETQYF,TGCAGTGCTGAGCGGGGGATGGAGACCCAGTACTTC
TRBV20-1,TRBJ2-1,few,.,CSASQASTYNEQFF,TGCAGTGCTAGTCAAGCTTCGACCTACAATGAGCAGTTCTTC
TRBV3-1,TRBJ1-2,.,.,CASSPTGGLGGYTF,TGTGCCAGCAGCCCCACGGGGGGATTGGGAGGCTACACCTTC
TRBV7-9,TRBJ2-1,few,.,CAQEGVSSYNEQFF,TGTGCCCAGGAGGGTGTCAGCTCCTACAATGAGCAGTTCTTC
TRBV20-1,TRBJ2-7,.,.,CSARWTAYEQYF,TGCAGTGCTAGGTGGACAGCCTACGAGCAGTACTTC
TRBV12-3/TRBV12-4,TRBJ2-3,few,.,CASTPVDDTQYF,TGTGCCAGCACCCCAGTGGATGATACGCAGTATTTT
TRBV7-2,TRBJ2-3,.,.,CTSSPSSADTQYF,TGTACCAGCAGCCCCAGTTCGGCAGATACGCAGTATTTT
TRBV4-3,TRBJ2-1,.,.,CASSQVGLHEQFF,TGCGCCAGCAGCCAAGTCGGACTACATGAGCAGTTCTTC
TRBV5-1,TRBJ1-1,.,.,CASSSANSLMNTEAFF,TGCGCCAGCAGCTCGGCTAATTCACTCATGAACACTGAAGCTTTCTTT
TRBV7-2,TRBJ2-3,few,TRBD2,CASSPVSGMADTQYF,TGTGCCAGCAGCCCCGTGAGCGGGATGGCAGATACGCAGTATTTT
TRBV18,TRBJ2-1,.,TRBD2,CASSPLGGTSGRGDNEQFF,TGTGCCAGCTCACCCTTAGGAGGGACTAGCGGGAGAGGGGACAATGAGCAGTTCTTC
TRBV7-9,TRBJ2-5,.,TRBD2,CASSLRASGYQETQYF,TGTGCCAGCAGCCTCCGAGCTAGCGGCTATCAAGAGACCCAGTACTTC
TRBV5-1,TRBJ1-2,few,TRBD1,CASSLGQGLYGYTF,TGCGCCAGCAGCTTGGGACAGGGCCTCTATGGCTACACCTTC
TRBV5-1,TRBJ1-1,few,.,CASSLSQKGTEAFF,TGCGCCAGCAGCCTGAGTCAAAAAGGCACTGAAGCTTTCTTT
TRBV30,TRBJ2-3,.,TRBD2,CAWTRTSGLDTQYF,TGTGCCTGGACTAGGACTAGCGGTCTCGATACGCAGTATTTT
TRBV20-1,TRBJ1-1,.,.,CSASSSGTEAFF,TGCAGTGCTAGTTCCTCAGGCACTGAAGCTTTCTTT
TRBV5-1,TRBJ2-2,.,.,CASSQSQSWELFF,TGCGCCAGCAGCCAGAGCCAGTCCTGGGAGCTGTTTTTT
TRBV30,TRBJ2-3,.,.,CAWSGTKAQYF,TGTGCCTGGAGTGGAACCAAGGCGCAGTATTTT
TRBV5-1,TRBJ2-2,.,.,CASRRQQGNTGELFF,TGCGCCAGCAGACGGCAACAGGGGAACACCGGGGAGCTGTTTTTT
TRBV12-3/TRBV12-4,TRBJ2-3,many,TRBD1,CASSSQAGGDTQYF,TGTGCCAGCAGTTCACAGGCAGGGGGAGATACGCAGTATTTT
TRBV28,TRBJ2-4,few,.,CASSDAGLLAKNIQYF,TGTGCCAGCAGTGATGCGGGGCTGCTAGCCAAAAACATTCAGTACTTC
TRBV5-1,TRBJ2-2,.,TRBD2,CASSLVGAASGRPGELFF,TGCGCCAGCAGCTTGGTGGGTGCGGCTAGCGGGAGGCCCGGGGAGCTGTTTTTT
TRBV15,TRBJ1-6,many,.,CATSRDPLSPLHF,TGTGCCACCAGCAGAGATCCACTTTCACCCCTCCACTTT
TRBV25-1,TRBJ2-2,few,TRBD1,CASSESLGQGPTGELFF,TGTGCCAGCAGTGAATCTCTGGGACAGGGGCCCACCGGGGAGCTGTTTTTT
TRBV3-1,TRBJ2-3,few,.,CASSPRQLMVTDTQYF,TGTGCCAGCAGCCCACGACAGTTAATGGTCACAGATACGCAGTATTTT
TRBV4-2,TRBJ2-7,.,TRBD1,CASSQEGTGASYEQYF,TGTGCCAGCAGCCAAGAAGGGACAGGGGCAAGTTACGAGCAGTACTTC
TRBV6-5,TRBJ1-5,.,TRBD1,CASSLGQGAMGQPQHF,TGTGCCAGCAGCCTGGGACAGGGGGCAATGGGCCAGCCCCAGCATTTT
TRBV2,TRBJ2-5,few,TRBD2,CASSVSGRPRETQYF,TGTGCCAGCAGTGTTAGCGGGAGGCCCCGGGAGACCCAGTACTTC